These 10 T cell receptor beta chains share one sample of origin, sequenced in a study of beta chain features in type 1 diabetes. Study conclusions and caveats: TCRB CDR3s from Type 1 diabetes patients were moderately but significantly shorter in all four CD4+ subsets.

cDNA synthesis used the whole RNA isolate, giving expressed TCRB sequences. Sequencing used immunoSEQ multiplex PCR; TCRdb keeps in-frame clones, though not all of them. The sample records 200,000 to 250,000 clones, approximately 14% being singletons. For these receptors, no antigen is known. The sequenced sample consisted of naive CD4+ T cells from blood. These receptors all come from a man aged 25-45 years with type 1 diabetes.

The chain couples TRBV7-8 to TRBJ2-5; D unclear. CDR1 and CDR2 (germline): SGHVS, FQNEAQ. The CDR3 is made up of 15 amino acids. The V end lost 5 bases, the J end lost 0 bases, and 13 bases lay between the germline ends. The CDR3 region is CASSPRGRYQETQYF. The CDR3 DNA sequence: TGTGCCAGCAGCCCCCGAGGTCGGTACCAAGAGACCCAGTACTTC.

This clone was detected only a few times. J is TRBJ2-2 and V is TRBV19; the D is unclear. V was shortened by 0 bases and J by 6 bases, with 5 bases between the two germline ends. The CDR3 is made up of 13 amino acids. Germline V gene data show CDR1 as LNHDA and CDR2 as SQIVND (reference sequence). This CDR3 is CASSIESAGELFF. In DNA, the CDR3 is TGTGCCAGTAGTATAGAGAGCGCCGGGGAGCTGTTTTTT.

This clone was seen a handful of times. The V gene is TRBV19, the J gene TRBJ2-3; 8 nucleotides agree with TRBD2. V was clipped by 4 bases and J by 6 bases; unmatched bases: 9. The germline gives CDR1 LNHDA, CDR2 SQIVND (reference sequence). The CDR3 is made up of 15 amino acids. CDR3 nucleotide sequence: TGTGCCAGTAGTACGATCGGGGGGGCTCAGGATACGCAGTATTTT. Amino acid sequence: CASSTIGGAQDTQYF.

The CDR3 DNA sequence: TGTGCCAGCAGGGCCGGGAGTCTCTACGAGCAGTACTTC. It codes for CASRAGSLYEQYF. V gene TRBV2 combines with J gene TRBJ2-7; TRBD2 is a possible D gene (6 bases). Per germline, CDR1 SNHLY and CDR2 FYNNEI. Trimming took off 6 bases at V and 3 bases at J, with 12 bases between the two ends. This CDR3 comprises 13 residues.

This clone was counted a few times. The rearrangement uses TRBV4-1 and TRBJ2-5, with TRBD1 identical over 9 bases. This CDR3 contains 14 residues. Looked up from germline, CDR1 is MGHRA and CDR2 is YSYEKL. J lost 4 bases, V lost 5 bases, and 5 bases had no gene match. CDR3 sequence (DNA): TGCGCCAGCAGCACCCGACAGGGGGGAGAGACCCAGTACTTC. Its translation: CASSTRQGGETQYF.

The CDR3 coding sequence is TGTGCCTGGAGTTTCGGACTTGGGCACACAGATACGCAGTATTTT. Encoded protein: CAWSFGLGHTDTQYF. The rearrangement links TRBV30 to TRBJ2-3, with D perhaps matching TRBD2 (5 bases). V lost 2 bases and J lost 2, with 14 bases in between. There are 15 residues in the CDR3. From germline, CDR1 is GTSNPN and CDR2 SVGIG (reference sequence).

This clone was seen more than once but under ten times. The rearrangement joins TRBV4-1 to TRBJ2-7, with a weak D call TRBD1 (6 bases). V lost 1 base to trimming and J lost 3 bases, with 16 bases between them. Germline V gives CDR1 MGHRA, CDR2 YSYEKL. The CDR3 has 16 residues. The CDR3 DNA reads as TGCGCCAGCAGCCAAGGGGTGGCCAGGGGAATCTACGAGCAGTACTTC. Translated: CASSQGVARGIYEQYF.

The chain joins TRBV1 to TRBJ2-3; whether TRBD2, the table's D call, matches the DNA was not checked. TRBV1 is annotated as a pseudogene. The CDR3 runs 17 residues. The CDR3 reads CTSRPDGLAVGPDTQYF. CDR3 sequence (DNA): TGCACCAGCAGACCCGACGGGCTAGCGGTCGGGCCAGATACGCAGTATTTT.

The gene calls are TRBV6-1 and TRBJ2-5; TRBD2 aligns across 12 bases. The junction had 8 bases not matched to a gene; V was cut back by 7 bases and J by 5 bases. This CDR3 is 15 amino acids long. Germline assignment: CDR1 MNHNS and CDR2 SASEGT. Here the CDR3 DNA reads TGTGCCAGCAAGTTGCTAGCGGGGGGGTGGGAGACCCAGTACTTC. It specifies CASKLLAGGWETQYF.

This clone appeared a few times. V usage is TRBV18 and J usage is TRBJ2-2; D is possibly TRBD2 (5 bases). This CDR3 has 17 residues. The germline gives CDR1 KGHSH, CDR2 LQKENI. The germline V and J ends were trimmed by 4 bases and 5 bases, with 20 bases remaining between them. This CDR3 reads CASSRKGLGIGTGELFF. CDR3 coding DNA: TGTGCCAGCTCACGCAAAGGACTGGGGATCGGAACCGGGGAGCTGTTTTTT. Combining the CDR3 with reference TRBV18 and TRBJ2-2 gives the whole variable domain NAGVMQNPRHLVRRRGQEARLRCSPMKGHSHVYWYRQLPEEGLKFMVYLQKENIIDESGMPKERFSAEFPKEGPSILRIQQVVRGDSAAYFCASSRKGLGIGTGELFFGEGSRLTVL.